A selection of T cell receptor beta chains follows, all from one sample in a study of shared clonotypes between healthy human individuals. Sequenced by immunoSEQ multiplex PCR; TCRdb stores in-frame clones only, minus some. Of roughly 520,000 clones listed, approximately 95% are singletons. The sequenced material came from naive CD4+ T cells sorted from blood. Source of these receptors: a woman under 40 in good health. CDR3s include the opening cysteine and the closing phenylalanine or tryptophan. The order of the fields is J gene, clone size, V gene, D gene, CDR3 DNA, CDR3 protein. D genes are given only for firm matches. Clone sizes are given selectively: once, few, many, or a class where the clone is expanded.

TRBJ1-2 . TRBV29-1 . TGCAGCGTTGCTAACTATGGCTACACCTTC CSVANYGYTF
TRBJ2-3 . TRBV19 . TGTGCCAGTAGTCTCAGGGTCGCAGATACGCAGTATTTT CASSLRVADTQYF
TRBJ1-5 . TRBV18 TRBD1 TGTGCCAGCTCACGAATGGACAGGGGGAATCAGCCCCAGCATTTT CASSRMDRGNQPQHF
TRBJ1-5 . TRBV6-4 . TGTGCCAGCAGACAAGGGGGGGCTAGCAATCAGCCCCAGCATTTT CASRQGGASNQPQHF
TRBJ2-7 . TRBV27 . TGTGCCAGCCGGGGTGGAGGGGGCTACGAGCAGTACTTC CASRGGGGYEQYF
TRBJ2-5 once TRBV19 . TGTGCCAGTAGTCGGTCGACTTGGGGAGAGACCCAGTACTTC CASSRSTWGETQYF
TRBJ1-4 once TRBV27 . TGTGCCAGCAGTCCCCAATTTGTTAATGAAAAACTGTTTTTT CASSPQFVNEKLFF
TRBJ1-5 . TRBV28 . TGTGCCAGCAGTCCCCCACCTACAGGGTTTCATCAGCCCCAGCATTTT CASSPPPTGFHQPQHF
TRBJ2-7 . TRBV6-5 . TGTGCCAGCAGACAGGGTTACGAGCAGTACTTC CASRQGYEQYF
TRBJ1-5 . TRBV10-2 . TGCGCCAGCAGTGAATATCTGAATCAGCCCCAGCATTTT CASSEYLNQPQHF